This TCR beta chain was identified in a study of cytomegalovirus exposure and HLA in healthy donors. Whole-study results and caveats: Excluded: some indistinguishable V segments such as TRBV6-2 and TRBV6-3. In a later analysis, a missense DCLRE1C variant was linked to TCR beta V- and J-gene trimming.

This clone was detected once. The antigen remains unidentified. With 60 Vbeta and 13 Jbeta primers, the PCR was carried out. Clones were read by immunoSEQ multiplex PCR, and TCRdb kept only the in-frame ones, dropping some. The table has over 70,000 clones, 80% seen once. Looked up from germline, CDR1 is SGHTA and CDR2 is FQGNSA. The CDR3 is 14 residues long. V was cut by 5 bases and J by 5 bases, with 13 bases left in between. What was sequenced was PBMCs. The source is a man aged 50 to 59 in good health and CMV-seropositive. V usage is TRBV7-2 and J usage is TRBJ1-5; the D gene is possibly TRBD1 (5 bases). The CDR3 DNA reads as TGTGCCAGCAGCGCTGGGGGGACCGATCAGCCCCAGCATTTT. Translating gives CASSAGGTDQPQHF.